This T cell receptor (beta chain) was captured by sequencing in a study of shared clonotypes between healthy human individuals. The CDR3 loop spans 13 amino acids. CDR1 is SNHLY and CDR2 is FYNNEI in the germline V gene. In the case of this clone: No antigen is known for it. Only one base separates this from a far larger clonotype, so it likely reflects a read error.

In the original workflow: ImmunoSEQ yielded junction-only sequences lacking quality scores, so filtering differed. Method: immunoSEQ multiplex PCR; TCRdb's copy keeps in-frame clones and lacks some. V, J and clone size are those of that table, while D and trimming were read from the DNA. The sample contains roughly 500,000 clones, around 85% of which appear only once. Findings of the study overall: A small donor pool kept down the genetic and exposure-history diversity that was represented.

The receptor's source is a woman in her 40s in good health. Some clones in this sample may be carry-over from other donors' samples. The chain combines TRBV2 with TRBJ2-1; D is perhaps TRBD1 or TRBD2 (5 bases each). The sequenced material came from PBMCs. The CDR3 region is CASHRDAYNGQFF. DNA for the CDR3: TGTGCCAGTCACCGGGACGCCTACAATGGGCAGTTCTTC. Combining the CDR3 with reference TRBV2 and TRBJ2-1 gives the whole variable domain EPEVTQTPSHQVTQMGQEVILRCVPISNHLYFYWYRQILGQKVEFLVSFYNNEISEKSEIFDDQFSVERPDGSNFTLKIRSTKLEDSAMYFCASHRDAYNGQFFGPGTRLTVL.